Presented here are 27 T cell receptor beta chains from one specimen sequenced in a study of cytomegalovirus exposure and HLA in healthy donors. The PCR ran on 60 Vbeta and 13 Jbeta primers. The table came from immunoSEQ multiplex PCR; TCRdb's copy has only in-frame clones and leaves some out. Among 100,000 to 150,000 clones listed, approximately 82% were seen once. Sequencing was done on a sample of PBMCs. The receptors derive from a woman aged 18-29 years in good health and CMV-seropositive.

This sequence joins TRBV27 and TRBJ2-3, with 7 bases that match TRBD2. This CDR3 contains 13 residues. Germline V gives CDR1 MNHEY, CDR2 SMNVEV (reference sequence). V shed 0 bases and J 8 bases; nucleotides not matched to a gene: 2. The CDR3, as DNA: TGTGCCAGCAGTTTATCGTTAGCGGGTACGCAGTATTTT. This sequence encodes CASSLSLAGTQYF.

This clone was seen a single time. Germline and junction disagree at one end, which may indicate a read error. The chain combines TRBV7-9 with TRBJ2-3; 8 bases map to TRBD2. The CDR3 runs 16 residues. The V gene's germline CDR1 is SEHNR and CDR2 FQNEAQ (reference sequence). CDR3 sequence (DNA): TGTTCCAGCAGCCCCGGGACTAGTTGGTCCACAGATACGCAGTATTTT. This encodes CSSSPGTSWSTDTQYF.

A remark on this clone: One end of the junction does not line up with germline, which may come from a read error. This chain connects TRBV5-4 to TRBJ2-7; a weak D match, TRBD2 (7 bases). This CDR3 comprises 15 residues. Germline loops: CDR1 SGHNT, CDR2 YYREEE (reference sequence). The CDR3 DNA sequence: TGTGCCAGCAGCGCGTTTGGCGGGGGCTCCCACGAGCAGTACTTC. It codes for CASSAFGGGSHEQYF.

The rearrangement joins TRBV27 to TRBJ1-5, with D uncertain. This CDR3 is built from 15 residues. Looked up from germline, CDR1 is MNHEY and CDR2 is SMNVEV (reference sequence). Trimming removed 2 bases at V and 7 bases at J, with 15 bases between. The CDR3 DNA reads TGTGCCAGCAGTTTAGATGGGCCCCTGAGACAGCCCCAGCATTTT. Translated: CASSLDGPLRQPQHF.

The chain is built from TRBV10-2 and TRBJ2-3, with 15 bases that match TRBD2. V lost 7 bases, J lost 5 bases, and 4 bases stayed unmatched. CDR3 size: 15 residues. Germline lookup yields CDR1 WSHSY and CDR2 SAAADI. This chain's CDR3 is CASTGLAGGLDTQYF. The CDR3 region has the DNA TGCGCCAGCACCGGACTAGCGGGGGGGCTAGATACGCAGTATTTT.

This clone was seen more than once but under ten times. The chain links TRBV5-1 to TRBJ2-1; TRBD2 aligns across 10 bases. Germline V lookup: CDR1 SGHRS, CDR2 YFSETQ. The CDR3 has 17 residues. The ends lost 4 bases at V and 5 bases at J; junction bases unmatched: 12. The CDR3 is CASSVLPLAGVDNEQFF. The CDR3 DNA reads TGCGCCAGCAGCGTCCTTCCCCTAGCGGGGGTAGACAATGAGCAGTTCTTC. The variable domain in full, completed from reference TRBV5-1 and TRBJ2-1, reads KAGVTQTPRYLIKTRGQQVTLSCSPISGHRSVSWYQQTPGQGLQFLFEYFSETQRNKGNFPGRFSGRQFSNSRSEMNVSTLELGDSALYLCASSVLPLAGVDNEQFFGPGTRLTVL.

This chain joins TRBV7-2 and TRBJ2-2; D may be TRBD2 (6 bases). Germline assignment: CDR1 SGHTA and CDR2 FQGNSA. Deletions cut 6 bases from V and 5 bases from J, with 13 bases between. This CDR3 contains 14 residues. The CDR3 sequence: CASRGSGSTGELFF. CDR3 coding DNA: TGTGCCAGCAGGGGCAGCGGGTCTACCGGGGAGCTGTTTTTT.

V usage is TRBV28 and J usage is TRBJ2-4; D may be TRBD1 (5 bases). V was trimmed by 5 bases and J by 8 bases, leaving 13 bases between them. CDR1 and CDR2 (germline): MDHEN, SYDVKM. The CDR3 runs to 13 residues. CDR3 region: CASSPPTRDIQYF. In DNA, the CDR3 is TGTGCCAGCAGTCCCCCAACCAGGGACATTCAGTACTTC.

The chain is built from TRBV7-9 and TRBJ2-1; D is possibly TRBD1 (5 bases). The CDR3 has 15 amino acids. CDR1 SEHNR and CDR2 FQNEAQ come from the germline V gene (reference sequence). The V end was cut by 4 bases, the J end by 6 bases, with 16 bases between. CDR3 sequence reads: CASSSTRDSINEQFF. Here the CDR3 DNA reads TGTGCCAGCAGCTCTACCCGTGACAGCATCAATGAGCAGTTCTTC.

This rearrangement joins TRBV27 to TRBJ2-7, with D perhaps matching TRBD1 (5 bases). This CDR3 is 13 amino acids long. V lost 2 bases to trimming and J lost 2 bases, with 7 bases between them. Per germline, CDR1 MNHEY and CDR2 SMNVEV (reference sequence). CDR3 sequence reads: CASSLAGTYEQYF. CDR3 in DNA: TGTGCCAGCAGTTTAGCAGGGACCTACGAGCAGTACTTC.

The chain couples TRBV13 to TRBJ2-1; possible D gene TRBD1, 6 bases. With 3 bases removed from V and 9 bases from J, the gap between germline ends came to 15 bases. The CDR3 contains 14 residues. The germline V gene has CDR1 PRHDT and CDR2 FYEKMQ (reference sequence). In DNA form, the CDR3 reads TGTGCCAGCAGCTTTTTGGCAGGGGCCCGTGAGCAGTTCTTC. Its protein is CASSFLAGAREQFF.

The chain links TRBV4-2 to TRBJ2-3; TRBD2 matches at 12 bases. Per germline, CDR1 LGHNA and CDR2 YNFKEQ. The ends lost 4 bases at V and 5 bases at J; junction bases unmatched: 10. The CDR3 sequence is 17 residues long. CDR3 protein: CASSPMASGGVVDTQYF. The CDR3 DNA reads as TGTGCCAGCAGCCCCATGGCTAGCGGGGGGGTGGTAGATACGCAGTATTTT.

To note about this clone: The junction departs from the called germline gene at one end, perhaps through a read error. The chain is built from TRBV7-7 and TRBJ2-5, with TRBD1 identical over 10 bases. The CDR3 is 16 amino acids. Germline V CDR1 and CDR2: SSHAT, FNYEAQ (reference sequence). CDR3 coding DNA: TGTGCTAGCAGCTCCGGGACAGGGGTTTCTCAAGAGACCCAGTACTTC. Translating it yields CASSSGTGVSQETQYF.

The CDR3 coding sequence is TGTGCCATCAGTGAGTCTAGGGGCGTCTCCTACGAGCAGTACTTC. This encodes CAISESRGVSYEQYF. This chain uses TRBV10-3 with TRBJ2-7, with D perhaps matching TRBD1 (5 bases). There are 15 residues in the CDR3. Germline CDR1 reads ENHRY; CDR2 reads SYGVKD. Trimming stripped 0 bases from V and 0 bases from J, with 9 bases between.

The chain employs TRBV28 and TRBJ1-2; D not resolved. Trimming stripped 8 bases from V and 4 bases from J, with 11 bases between. The CDR3 consists of 12 residues. Germline loops: CDR1 MDHEN, CDR2 SYDVKM. The CDR3 region has the DNA TGTGCCAGCCGCCGGGGTAGCTATGGCTACACCTTC. Its translation is CASRRGSYGYTF.

There are many counts of this clone. DNA of the CDR3: TGTGCCAGCAGTCAACAGGTTCCCAGGGGTAATCAGCCCCAGCATTTT. Residues: CASSQQVPRGNQPQHF. This sequence joins TRBV6-6 and TRBJ1-5, with D possibly matching TRBD1 (6 bases). The CDR3 spans 16 residues. Between the trimmed V and J ends, which lost 5 bases and 4 bases, there was a span of 18 bases. Per germline, CDR1 MNHNY and CDR2 SVGAGI (reference sequence).

V is TRBV4-1 and J is TRBJ1-1, with TRBD1 matching over 11 bases. The CDR3 contains 16 residues. Germline V gene lookup returns CDR1 MGHRA and CDR2 YSYEKL. Losses at the gene ends were 3 bases for V and 5 bases for J; bases not matched to a gene: 8. CDR3 DNA sequence: TGCGCCAGCAGCCAGATCGGGACAGGGGGTGGTACTGAAGCTTTCTTT. As protein: CASSQIGTGGGTEAFF.

The rearrangement uses TRBV7-9 and TRBJ2-1, with 7 bases identical to TRBD1. V lost 5 bases, J lost 6 bases, and 13 bases stayed unmatched. In germline, CDR1 is SEHNR, CDR2 FQNEAQ (reference sequence). The CDR3 length is 16 residues. CDR3 coding DNA: TGTGCCAGCAGCCCCCAGAACAGGGGTTCATTCAATGAGCAGTTCTTC. This encodes CASSPQNRGSFNEQFF.

The chain recombines TRBV5-1 with TRBJ1-2; 8 bases match TRBD1. The CDR3 covers 13 residues. The trim removed 3 bases at V and 8 bases at J, leaving 6 bases unmatched. The germline CDR1 and CDR2 sequences are SGHRS and YFSETQ. DNA of the CDR3: TGCGCCAGCAGCTCAGGACAGGGTCAGGGCTACACCTTC. It encodes CASSSGQGQGYTF.

The chain uses TRBV2 and TRBJ2-5, with 11 nucleotides matching TRBD1. J was trimmed by 7 bases and V by 7 bases; bases with no gene match: 11. The CDR3 extends over 15 amino acids. CDR1 is SNHLY, CDR2 FYNNEI, per germline. The CDR3 DNA reads as TGTGCCAGCAACCTAGGGGGACAGGGGGTAGTGACCCAGTACTTC. Protein sequence: CASNLGGQGVVTQYF.

This chain joins TRBV19 and TRBJ2-5; TRBD1 agrees at 7 bases. Germline values: CDR1 LNHDA, CDR2 SQIVND (reference sequence). J lost 3 bases, V lost 3 bases, and 10 bases had no gene match. The CDR3 sequence is 16 residues long. The CDR3, as DNA: TGTGCCAGTAGTATCTCCCAACAGGGGCAGAAAGAGACCCAGTACTTC. Translating gives CASSISQQGQKETQYF. Full variable domain (rest looked up from reference TRBV19 and TRBJ2-5): DGGITQSPKYLFRKEGQNVTLSCEQNLNHDAMYWYRQDPGQGLRLIYYSQIVNDFQKGDIAEGYSVSREKKESFPLTVTSAQKNPTAFYLCASSISQQGQKETQYFGPGTRLLVL.

This clone has only one observation. One end of the junction is discordant with germline, which a read error may explain. The V call is TRBV7-7, the J call TRBJ2-2; D not certain. The length of the CDR3 is 11 residues. The germline V gene has CDR1 SSHAT and CDR2 FNYEAQ (reference sequence). CDR3 DNA: TGTGCTAGCAGGTCGACCGGGGAGCTGTTTTTT. It is translated as CASRSTGELFF.

The V and J genes are TRBV2 and TRBJ2-7; 10 bases fit TRBD2. There are 15 residues in the CDR3. Trimming removed 2 bases from V and 0 bases from J; junction bases left unmatched: 1. From germline, CDR1 is SNHLY and CDR2 FYNNEI. The CDR3 reads CASSESGGDSYEQYF. The DNA for the CDR3 is TGTGCCAGCAGTGAAAGCGGGGGGGACTCCTACGAGCAGTACTTC.

This clone was seen more than once but under ten times. The genes are TRBV4-1 and TRBJ2-3; D gene uncertain. The V gene's germline CDR1 is MGHRA and CDR2 YSYEKL. Trimming stripped 6 bases from V and 1 base from J, with 14 bases between. The CDR3 covers 15 residues. For the CDR3, the DNA is TGCGCCAGCAGGGCAATTGGCGGCGGCACAGATACGCAGTATTTT. This gives the protein CASRAIGGGTDTQYF.

This clone was seen only once. V usage is TRBV19 and J usage is TRBJ1-1, with a tentative D call TRBD1 (6 bases). Germline CDR1 and CDR2: LNHDA and SQIVND (reference sequence). Trimming took off 5 bases at V and 0 bases at J, with 10 bases between the two ends. The CDR3 is 14 amino acids. The CDR3 reads CASSPGVMNTEAFF. Written as DNA, the CDR3 is TGTGCCAGTAGTCCAGGGGTAATGAACACTGAAGCTTTCTTT.

The chain links TRBV2 to TRBJ2-7; a possible D gene is TRBD1 (6 bases). The CDR3 runs to 14 residues. CDR1 is SNHLY, CDR2 FYNNEI, per germline. Trimming stripped 6 bases from V and 2 bases from J, with 14 bases between. CDR3 DNA: TGTGCCAGCAGAAGGACAGAAGGGACCTACGAGCAGTACTTC. It encodes CASRRTEGTYEQYF. The whole variable domain, filled in from reference TRBV2 and TRBJ2-7, reads EPEVTQTPSHQVTQMGQEVILRCVPISNHLYFYWYRQILGQKVEFLVSFYNNEISEKSEIFDDQFSVERPDGSNFTLKIRSTKLEDSAMYFCASRRTEGTYEQYFGPGTRLTVT.

The chain has TRBV11-3 and TRBJ2-5; D perhaps matches TRBD2 (6 bases). The CDR3 extends over 14 amino acids. Trimming shortened V by 5 bases and J by 0 bases, and 10 bases separated the two germline ends. Germline V gene lookup returns CDR1 SGHNT and CDR2 YENEEA. CDR3 region: CASSHGGYQETQYF. CDR3 bases: TGTGCCAGCAGCCATGGAGGGTACCAAGAGACCCAGTACTTC.